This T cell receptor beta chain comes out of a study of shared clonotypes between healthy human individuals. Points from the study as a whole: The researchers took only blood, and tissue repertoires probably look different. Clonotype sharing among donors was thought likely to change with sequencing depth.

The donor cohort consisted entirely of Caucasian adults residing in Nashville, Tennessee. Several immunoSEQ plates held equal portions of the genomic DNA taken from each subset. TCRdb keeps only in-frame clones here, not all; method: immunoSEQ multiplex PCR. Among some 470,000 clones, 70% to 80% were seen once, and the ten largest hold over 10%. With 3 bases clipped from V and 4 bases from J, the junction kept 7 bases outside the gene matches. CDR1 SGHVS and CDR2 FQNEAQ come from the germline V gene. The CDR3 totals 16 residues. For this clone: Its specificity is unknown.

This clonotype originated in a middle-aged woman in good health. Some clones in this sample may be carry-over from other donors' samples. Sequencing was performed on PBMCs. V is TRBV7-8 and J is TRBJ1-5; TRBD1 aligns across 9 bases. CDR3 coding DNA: TGTGCCAGCAGCTTCGGACAGGGGCTAAGAAATCAGCCCCAGCATTTT. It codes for CASSFGQGLRNQPQHF. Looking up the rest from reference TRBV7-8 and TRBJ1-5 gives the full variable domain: GAGVSQSPRYKVAKRGQDVALRCDPISGHVSLFWYQQALGQGPEFLTYFQNEAQLDKSGLPSDRFFAERPEGSVSTLKIQRTQQEDSAVYLCASSFGQGLRNQPQHFGDGTRLSIL.